This T cell receptor (beta chain) emerged from a study of CD8 T cells in ankylosing spondylitis. The germline gives CDR1 DFQATT, CDR2 SNEGSKA (reference sequence). V lost 3 bases and J lost 1; bases outside the gene matches: 3. The length of the CDR3 is 13 residues. Quantitative 5'-RACE with molecular barcodes produced the TCR beta libraries. TCRdb used MiXCR to reprocess the 5' RACE reads, holding one entry per CDR3 protein. This sample has under 250,000 distinct CDR3 sequences, with 10% to 13% found just once. Study observations and caveats: A TCR beta motif made of 7 to 9 highly homologous variants seemed typical of ankylosing spondylitis blood. As for the disease-linked clones, they showed a CD8+ phenotype and occurred at relatively low frequencies in peripheral blood. The clones that were linked to disease were reported to be significantly enriched in matched synovial fluid samples from ankylosing spondylitis patients.

This clonotype was counted many times. The antigen remains undetermined. The sequence derives from a male donor with ankylosing spondylitis or in good health (not recorded which). Sequenced input: blood, either unsorted or a sorted T cell fraction (not recorded which). The rearrangement joins TRBV20-1 to TRBJ2-7; 7 bases match TRBD1. Here the CDR3 DNA reads TGCAGTGCTAGCGAGGGACAGTCCTACGAGCAGTACTTC. It yields the protein CSASEGQSYEQYF.